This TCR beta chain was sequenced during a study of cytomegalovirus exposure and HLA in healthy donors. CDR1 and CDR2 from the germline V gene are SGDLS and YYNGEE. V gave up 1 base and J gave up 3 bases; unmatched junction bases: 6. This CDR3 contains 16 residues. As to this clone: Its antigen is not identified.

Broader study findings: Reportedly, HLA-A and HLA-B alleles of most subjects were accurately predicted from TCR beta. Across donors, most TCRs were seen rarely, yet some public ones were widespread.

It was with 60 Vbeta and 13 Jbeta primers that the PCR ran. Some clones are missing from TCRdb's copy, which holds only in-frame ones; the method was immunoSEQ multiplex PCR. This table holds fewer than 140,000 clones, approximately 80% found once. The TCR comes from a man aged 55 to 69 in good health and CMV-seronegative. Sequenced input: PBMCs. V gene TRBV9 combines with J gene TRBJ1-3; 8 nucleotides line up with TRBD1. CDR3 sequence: CASSVFTGGFGNTIYF. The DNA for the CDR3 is TGTGCCAGCAGCGTATTTACAGGGGGTTTTGGAAACACCATATATTTT.